This T cell receptor (beta chain) was recovered during a study of shared clonotypes between healthy human individuals. V was cut by 4 bases and J by 0 bases, with 16 bases left in between. There are 16 residues in the CDR3. CDR1 and CDR2 from the germline V gene are SGHRS and YFSETQ. Produced via immunoSEQ multiplex PCR; TCRdb's table is partial and in-frame only. The sample holds some 2,500,000 clones, roughly 93% seen once. The receptor was derived from a man between 18 and 29 years old in good health. Some clones in this sample may be carry-over from other donors' samples. Sample: naive CD4+ T cells from PBMCs. Subset indicated: CD45RA+ positively selected. This chain connects TRBV5-1 to TRBJ1-1; tentative D call: TRBD1 (5 bases). The CDR3 DNA is TGCGCCAGCAGCCGGGGCTCGGGCAGTTTGAACACTGAAGCTTTCTTT. Its translation: CASSRGSGSLNTEAFF.